The 6 T cell receptor beta chains below were found in one sample sequenced in a study of T-cell reconstitution after alpha-beta-depleted transplantation in children. Unique molecular identifiers were incorporated during preparation of the TCRbeta library. TCRdb called the PCR reads again in MiXCR, with one record for every CDR3 protein. The repertoire has 550,000 to 600,000 distinct CDR3 sequences, 23% of them found once; the top ten carry roughly 14%. This specimen was PBMCs, mostly from graft donor cells, taken 360 days after TCRalphabeta/CD19-depleted stem cell transplant. These receptors all stem from a boy younger than two who had a stem cell transplant for acute myeloid leukemia, so the T cells may come from the graft donor.

The rearrangement links TRBV20-1 to TRBJ2-6; TRBD1 agrees at 9 bases. Per germline, CDR1 DFQATT and CDR2 SNEGSKA (reference sequence). J lost 1 base, V lost 1 base, and 8 bases had no gene match. The CDR3 extends over 18 amino acids. The CDR3 region has the DNA TGCAGTGCTAGAGTGGTAACAGGGGGCAAATCTGGGGCCAACGTCCTGACTTTC. Protein product: CSARVVTGGKSGANVLTF.

This chain links TRBV20-1 with TRBJ2-3, with 9 bases aligning to TRBD1. This CDR3 contains 16 residues. CDR1 and CDR2 (germline): DFQATT, SNEGSKA (reference sequence). The J segment lost 2 bases and the V segment lost 0 bases, leaving 6 bases of the junction unmatched. CDR3 coding DNA: TGCAGTGCTAGAGACCCTACAGGGGGCTACACAGATACGCAGTATTTT. This encodes CSARDPTGGYTDTQYF.

At least ten counts were recorded for this clonotype. The genes are TRBV20-1 and TRBJ2-7; no clear D gene. Germline-derived CDR1 and CDR2 are DFQATT and SNEGSKA (reference sequence). Trimming took off 5 bases at V and 4 bases at J, with 6 bases between the two ends. The CDR3 has 10 amino acids. CDR3 in amino acids: CSAGNYEQYF. The CDR3 nucleotides are TGCAGTGCTGGAAATTACGAGCAGTACTTC.

The V gene is TRBV6-1, the J gene TRBJ2-7, with D possibly matching TRBD2 (6 bases). The CDR3 is 14 amino acids. Germline CDR1 and CDR2: MNHNS and SASEGT. Trimming took off 0 bases at V and 4 bases at J, with 10 bases between the two ends. The CDR3 region is CASSEAPGTYEQYV. The CDR3 coding sequence is TGTGCCAGCAGTGAAGCGCCAGGGACTTACGAGCAGTACGTC.

The V and J genes are TRBV7-2 and TRBJ2-7; TRBD2 matches 7 bases. The CDR3 extends over 15 amino acids. Losses at the gene ends were 2 bases for V and 0 bases for J; bases not matched to a gene: 4. Germline V gene sequence: CDR1 SGHTA, CDR2 FQGNSA. The CDR3 loop is CASSLTSAVSYEQYF. The CDR3, as DNA: TGTGCCAGCAGCTTAACTAGCGCGGTCTCCTACGAGCAGTACTTC.

J is TRBJ2-1 and V is TRBV6-2 or TRBV6-3; TRBD1 might be the D (6 bases). V lost 8 bases and J 6 bases, leaving 14 bases between the germline ends. The CDR3 runs to 13 residues. Germline CDR1 reads MNHEY; CDR2 reads SVGEGT. CDR3 residues: CASGGQTGNEQFF. CDR3 nucleotide sequence: TGTGCCAGCGGAGGACAGACAGGCAATGAGCAGTTCTTC.